The 28 T cell receptor beta chains below were found in one sample sequenced in a study of blood T cells in healthy people across ages. Next came a second PCR, run for about 7 to 12 cycles, which used a sample-barcoded 5' primer along with a J-beta primer mix. TCRdb itself ran the 5' RACE reads through MiXCR, one entry per CDR3 protein. The data show fewer than 950,000 distinct CDR3 sequences, with about 36% seen just once and approximately 13% held by the top ten. The sample comprised blood. All receptors come from a man aged 18 to 30 in good health.

V usage is TRBV6-5 and J usage is TRBJ1-5; the match to TRBD1 covers 7 bases. The CDR3 covers 15 residues. Looked up from germline, CDR1 is MNHEY and CDR2 is SVGAGI. The junction had 12 bases not matched to a gene; V was cut back by 6 bases and J by 7 bases. The CDR3 region has the DNA TGTGCCAGCAGCCGATCGTCGACAGGGCGCCAGCCCCAGCATTTT. Its protein product is CASSRSSTGRQPQHF.

A word on this clonotype: A read error is possible here, since a much larger clone lies one base away. J is TRBJ2-3 and V is TRBV3-1; TRBD2 aligns across 8 bases. CDR3 size: 15 residues. Germline CDR1 is LGHDT and CDR2 is YNNKEL (reference sequence). CDR3 in DNA: TGTGCCAGCAGCTTACTAGCGGCTAGCACAGATATGCAGTATTTT. This sequence encodes CASSLLAASTDMQYF.

The table lists this clonotype with a few counts. The chain is built from TRBV4-3 and TRBJ2-6; the D gene is possibly TRBD1 (6 bases). CDR3 size: 15 residues. Between the trimmed V and J ends, which lost 5 bases and 4 bases, there was a span of 12 bases. Germline V gene sequence: CDR1 LGHNA, CDR2 YSLEER. Here the CDR3 DNA reads TGCGCCAGCAGCAACACAGGGACGGGGGCCAACGTCCTGACTTTC. Translation gives CASSNTGTGANVLTF.

The chain has TRBV7-2 and TRBJ1-1; 7 bases line up with TRBD1. The CDR3 is 16 residues long. The germline gives CDR1 SGHTA, CDR2 FQGNSA. Trimming removed 5 bases from V and 4 bases from J; junction bases left unmatched: 13. CDR3 in DNA: TGTGCCAGCAGCCGGGGACAGCTTTCGTTGGGCACTGAAGCTTTCTTT. The encoded protein is CASSRGQLSLGTEAFF.

The chain is built from TRBV11-2 and TRBJ2-1; TRBD2 aligns across 12 bases. The ends lost 6 bases at V and 7 bases at J; junction bases unmatched: 10. The CDR3 runs 16 residues. In germline, CDR1 is SGHAT, CDR2 FQNNGV. CDR3 region: CASSSILAGGLNEQFF. In DNA form, the CDR3 reads TGTGCCAGCAGTTCAATTCTAGCGGGGGGGCTTAATGAGCAGTTCTTC.

V gene TRBV12-5 combines with J gene TRBJ1-4; 7 bases line up with TRBD1. The germline CDR1 and CDR2 sequences are LGHNT and FRNRAP. The CDR3 totals 15 residues. After removal of 2 bases from V and 1 base from J, the junction contained 1 base not matched to a gene. The CDR3 loop reads CASGLTGVTNEKLFF. The CDR3 nucleotides are TGTGCTAGTGGTTTGACAGGGGTAACTAATGAAAAACTGTTTTTT.

This chain connects TRBV18 to TRBJ1-2; 8 bases match TRBD1. V lost 4 bases, J lost 8 bases, and 9 bases stayed unmatched. CDR3 length equals 14 residues. Per the germline V gene, CDR1 is KGHSH and CDR2 is LQKENI. In nucleotides, the CDR3 is TGTGCCAGCTCACTCGGGACAGGCCCACGGGGCTACACCTTC. This codes for CASSLGTGPRGYTF.

The V call is TRBV13, the J call TRBJ1-2, with TRBD1 matching 9 bases. Looked up from germline, CDR1 is PRHDT and CDR2 is FYEKMQ (reference sequence). This CDR3 contains 17 residues. V gave up 1 base and J gave up 6 bases; unmatched junction bases: 12. The CDR3 sequence: CASSLEGVRTGEDGYTF. The CDR3 DNA sequence: TGTGCCAGCAGCTTAGAGGGCGTTAGGACAGGGGAGGATGGCTACACCTTC.

This chain links TRBV11-2 with TRBJ2-2; no clear D gene. Germline CDR1 is SGHAT and CDR2 is FQNNGV. With 2 bases removed from V and 7 bases from J, the gap between germline ends came to 11 bases. This CDR3 has 14 amino acids. Here the CDR3 DNA reads TGTGCCAGCAGCTTACTAATCGTACGCGGGGAGCTGTTTTTT. Translation: CASSLLIVRGELFF.

This clonotype was counted between two and nine times. The chain is built from TRBV9 and TRBJ2-7, with D hard to call. The V and J ends lost 0 bases and 1 base respectively, with 11 bases between them. Germline CDR1 and CDR2: SGDLS and YYNGEE. This CDR3 has 15 residues. The DNA of the CDR3 is TGTGCCAGCAGCGTAGTAGGGTCCCCTTCCTACGAGCAGTACTTC. The encoded protein is CASSVVGSPSYEQYF.

This clonotype appeared a few times. The V gene is TRBV2, the J gene TRBJ1-1; 7 nucleotides agree with TRBD1. After removal of 6 bases from V and 3 bases from J, the junction contained 7 bases not matched to a gene. Germline lookup yields CDR1 SNHLY and CDR2 FYNNEI. The CDR3 has 14 residues. The CDR3 protein is CASRGETGYTEAFF. CDR3 nucleotide sequence: TGTGCCAGCAGGGGAGAGACAGGGTACACTGAAGCTTTCTTT.

CDR3 in amino acids: CASSDALNEKLFF. In nucleotides, the CDR3 is TGTGCCAGCAGTGACGCCCTTAATGAAAAACTGTTTTTT. The chain is built from TRBV6-1 and TRBJ1-4; D uncertain. The germline V gene has CDR1 MNHNS and CDR2 SASEGT. The CDR3 is 13 amino acids. V was trimmed by 3 bases and J by 4 bases, leaving 6 bases between them.

The V call is TRBV7-2, the J call TRBJ2-1, with D tentatively TRBD1 or TRBD2 (6 bases each). The germline V gene encodes CDR1 SGHTA and CDR2 FQGNSA. The CDR3 sequence is 15 residues long. V gave up 1 base and J gave up 10 bases, with 17 bases separating them. CDR3 in DNA: TGTGCCAGCAGCTTAGAAGAAATCAGGGGACTCGAGCAGTTCTTC. Protein sequence: CASSLEEIRGLEQFF.

V is TRBV12-3 or TRBV12-4 and J is TRBJ2-3; no definite D call. There are 13 residues in the CDR3. V shed 7 bases and J shed 0 bases, with 8 bases lying between them. The CDR3 here is CASTLGSTDTQYF. For the CDR3, the DNA is TGTGCCAGCACCCTGGGGAGCACAGATACGCAGTATTTT.

This sequence joins TRBV20-1 and TRBJ2-1; D possibly uses TRBD1 or TRBD2 (7 bases each). Germline lookup yields CDR1 DFQATT and CDR2 SNEGSKA (reference sequence). The CDR3 extends over 14 amino acids. Trimming shortened V by 5 bases and J by 7 bases, and 18 bases separated the two germline ends. The CDR3 sequence is CSALPGTAGNEQFF. For the CDR3, the DNA is TGCAGTGCTTTACCCGGGACAGCGGGGAATGAGCAGTTCTTC.

The rearrangement joins TRBV25-1 to TRBJ2-3; 10 bases map to TRBD1. This CDR3 region has 18 residues. V was pared by 4 bases and J by 0 bases, with 10 bases of the junction left unmatched. Germline lookup yields CDR1 MGHDK and CDR2 SYGVNS. CDR3 nucleotides: TGTGCCAGCAGTGTCCGGGACAGGGGAGGTCGGAGCACAGATACGCAGTATTTT. Translated, it gives CASSVRDRGGRSTDTQYF. Looking up the rest from reference TRBV25-1 and TRBJ2-3 gives the full variable domain: EADIYQTPRYLVIGTGKKITLECSQTMGHDKMYWYQQDPGMELHLIHYSYGVNSTEKGDLSSESTVSRIRTEHFPLTLESARPSHTSQYLCASSVRDRGGRSTDTQYFGPGTRLTVL.

The V gene is TRBV14, the J gene TRBJ2-5, with D maybe TRBD2 (5 bases). This CDR3 comprises 15 residues. V was clipped by 1 base and J by 2 bases, with 11 bases between them. CDR1 SGHDN and CDR2 FVKESK come from the germline V gene. The CDR3 sequence: CASSQVAGRQETQYF. In DNA form, the CDR3 reads TGTGCCAGCAGCCAAGTCGCGGGTCGACAAGAGACCCAGTACTTC.

Ten or more counts support this clonotype. This sequence joins TRBV12-3 or TRBV12-4 and TRBJ1-1, with D unclear. Trimming pared 6 bases from V and 0 bases from J, leaving 5 bases between. This CDR3 has 12 amino acids. The CDR3 DNA reads TGTGCCAGCAGAAACATGAACACTGAAGCTTTCTTT. The encoded protein is CASRNMNTEAFF.

This clonotype came up a few times. This chain links TRBV12-3 or TRBV12-4 with TRBJ1-2; D ambiguous. Trimming shortened V by 1 base and J by 3 bases, and 9 bases separated the two germline ends. The CDR3 has 14 amino acids. CDR3 bases: TGTGCCAGCAGTTTAGAGGCCAGTCACTATGGCTACACCTTC. Its translation is CASSLEASHYGYTF.

The chain couples TRBV7-8 to TRBJ2-2; 8 bases align to TRBD1. Germline CDR1 and CDR2: SGHVS and FQNEAQ. The trim removed 5 bases at V and 9 bases at J, leaving 11 bases unmatched. The CDR3 extends over 15 amino acids. The CDR3 region is CASSPDQTGERELFF. The CDR3 DNA reads as TGTGCCAGCAGCCCAGACCAGACAGGGGAAAGGGAGCTGTTTTTT.

The J gene is TRBJ1-2, the V gene TRBV4-2, with TRBD1 matching 8 bases. Germline CDR1 reads LGHNA; CDR2 reads YNFKEQ. The junction had 9 bases not matched to a gene; V was cut back by 1 base and J by 8 bases. The length of the CDR3 is 15 residues. This CDR3 reads CASSQGPQGAEGYTF. CDR3 coding DNA: TGTGCCAGCAGCCAAGGCCCGCAGGGGGCCGAAGGCTACACCTTC.

This clonotype has only a few counts. The V call is TRBV7-2, the J call TRBJ2-7; 8 bases are shared with TRBD2. V lost 7 bases, J lost 3 bases, and 8 bases stayed unmatched. The V gene's germline CDR1 is SGHTA and CDR2 FQGNSA. CDR3 length: 14 amino acids. CDR3: CASTGGTSGYEQYF. In nucleotides, the CDR3 is TGTGCCAGCACAGGTGGGACTAGTGGCTACGAGCAGTACTTC.

This chain connects TRBV3-1 to TRBJ1-1, with no clear D. The CDR3 runs to 14 residues. Germline lookup yields CDR1 LGHDT and CDR2 YNNKEL (reference sequence). The V end was cut by 0 bases, the J end by 7 bases, with 12 bases between. In nucleotides, the CDR3 is TGTGCCAGCAGCCAAGATGCCCGTACAGTTGAAGCTTTCTTT. Its protein product is CASSQDARTVEAFF. Looking up the rest from reference TRBV3-1 and TRBJ1-1 gives the full variable domain: DTAVSQTPKYLVTQMGNDKSIKCEQNLGHDTMYWYKQDSKKFLKIMFSYNNKELIINETVPNRFSPKSPDKAHLNLHINSLELGDSAVYFCASSQDARTVEAFFGQGTRLTVV.

This clonotype showed up just a few times. The V gene is TRBV18, the J gene TRBJ1-2, with D maybe TRBD1 (6 bases). Looked up from germline, CDR1 is KGHSH and CDR2 is LQKENI. With 3 bases removed from V and 5 bases from J, the gap between germline ends came to 13 bases. The CDR3 covers 14 residues. CDR3 bases: TGTGCCAGCTCACCTTCGGGACAATTGTATGGCTACACCTTC. This sequence encodes CASSPSGQLYGYTF.

The chain couples TRBV5-1 to TRBJ1-2; D not certain. V was clipped by 0 bases and J by 3 bases, with 12 bases between them. CDR1 SGHRS and CDR2 YFSETQ come from the germline V gene. This CDR3 is built from 15 residues. The DNA of the CDR3 is TGCGCCAGCAGCTTGGTTGGACTGAATTACTATGGCTACACCTTC. Encoded protein: CASSLVGLNYYGYTF.

The chain joins TRBV7-2 to TRBJ2-5; no reliable D call. The germline V gene has CDR1 SGHTA and CDR2 FQGNSA. The V and J ends lost 4 bases and 4 bases respectively, with 13 bases between them. This CDR3 has 14 residues. The CDR3 reads CASSSTGFGETQYF. CDR3 coding DNA: TGTGCCAGCAGCTCCACGGGCTTCGGAGAGACCCAGTACTTC.

The CDR3 here is CASSADRVSREQFF. CDR3 coding DNA: TGTGCCAGCAGCGCAGACAGGGTTTCTCGTGAGCAGTTCTTC. V and J are TRBV7-3 and TRBJ2-1; 7 nucleotides agree with TRBD1. The V segment lost 5 bases and the J segment 9 bases; nucleotides outside the gene matches: 10. Germline V lookup: CDR1 SGHTA, CDR2 FQGTGA. The CDR3 is 14 amino acids.

V and J are TRBV2 and TRBJ2-2; no clear D. Germline values: CDR1 SNHLY, CDR2 FYNNEI. V was pared by 7 bases and J by 2 bases, with 11 bases between. The CDR3 is 14 amino acids. The CDR3 loop reads CASKERINTGELFF. The CDR3 DNA follows: TGTGCCAGCAAAGAGCGAATAAACACCGGGGAGCTGTTTTTT.